This record covers a single T cell receptor beta chain. The antigen remains undetermined. The sample originates from a study of cytomegalovirus exposure and HLA in healthy donors. Study-level findings and limits: TCR beta chains numbering 164 were designated cytomegalovirus-associated.

The CDR3 runs to 13 residues. Germline CDR1 reads SEHNR; CDR2 reads FQNEAQ (reference sequence). Trimming left V 3 bases short and J 5 bases short, with 9 bases between. The PCR ran on 60 Vbeta and 13 Jbeta primers. Sequenced by immunoSEQ multiplex PCR; TCRdb stores in-frame clones only, minus some. The clone table shows 200,000 to 250,000 clones, with the ten largest holding roughly 0.98%. The chain carries TRBV7-9 and TRBJ2-3; D may be TRBD2 (6 bases). The sequencing input was PBMCs. This TCR derives from a woman under 40 in good health and CMV-seropositive. In nucleotides, the CDR3 is TGTGCCAGCAGCTTTATGGGAGGAGATACGCAGTATTTT. It specifies CASSFMGGDTQYF.